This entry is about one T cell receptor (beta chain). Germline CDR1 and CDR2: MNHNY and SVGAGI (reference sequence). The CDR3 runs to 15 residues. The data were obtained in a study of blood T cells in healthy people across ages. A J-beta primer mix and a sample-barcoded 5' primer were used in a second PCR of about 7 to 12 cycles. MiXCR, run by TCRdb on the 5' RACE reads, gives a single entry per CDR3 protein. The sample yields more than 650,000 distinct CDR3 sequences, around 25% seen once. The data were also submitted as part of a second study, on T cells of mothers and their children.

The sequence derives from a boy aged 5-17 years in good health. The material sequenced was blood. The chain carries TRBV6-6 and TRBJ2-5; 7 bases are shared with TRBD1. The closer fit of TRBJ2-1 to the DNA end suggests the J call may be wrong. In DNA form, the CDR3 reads TGTGCCAGCAGTACCGGACAGGTTCTGTACGATGAGCAGTTCTTC. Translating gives CASSTGQVLYDEQFF.